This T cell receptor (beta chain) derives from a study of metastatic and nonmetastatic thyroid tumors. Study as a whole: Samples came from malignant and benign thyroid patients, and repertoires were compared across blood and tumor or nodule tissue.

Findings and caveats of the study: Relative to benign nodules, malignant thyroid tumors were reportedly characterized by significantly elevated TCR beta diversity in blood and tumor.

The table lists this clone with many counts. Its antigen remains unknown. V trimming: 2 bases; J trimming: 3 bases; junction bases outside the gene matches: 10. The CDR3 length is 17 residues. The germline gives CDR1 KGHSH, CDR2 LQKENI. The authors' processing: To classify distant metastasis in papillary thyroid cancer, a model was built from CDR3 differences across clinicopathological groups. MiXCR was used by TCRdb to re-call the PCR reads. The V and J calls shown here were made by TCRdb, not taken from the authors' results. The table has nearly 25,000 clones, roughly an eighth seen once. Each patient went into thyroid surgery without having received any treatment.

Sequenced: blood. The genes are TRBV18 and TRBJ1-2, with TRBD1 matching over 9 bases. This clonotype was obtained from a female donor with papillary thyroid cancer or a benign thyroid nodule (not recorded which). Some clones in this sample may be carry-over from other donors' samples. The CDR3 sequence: CASSPTGTGILDYGYTF. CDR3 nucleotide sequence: TGTGCCAGCTCACCAACCGGGACAGGGATTTTGGACTATGGCTACACCTTC.